This T cell receptor beta chain was obtained from a study of post-analysis software for immune sequencing data. Findings of the study overall: Roughly five TRBV segments, including TRBV5-6, TRBV5-1 and TRBV20-1, were more frequent in patients than controls.

The library was made from cDNA and included unique molecular identifiers. TCRdb recomputed calls from the PCR reads with MiXCR, one row per CDR3 protein. This sample has roughly 580,000 distinct CDR3 sequences, with roughly two fifths found just once. There are 14 residues in the CDR3. This clonotype has only a few counts. The antigen remains unidentified. The origin of this receptor is a girl between 5 and 17 years old with multiple sclerosis. The chain uses TRBV21-1 and TRBJ2-5. TRBV21-1 is tagged as a pseudogene. The sequenced sample consisted of blood. The CDR3 nucleotides are TGTGCCAGCAGCAAAGACATAGGGTTGGAGACCCAGTACTTC. Translated, it gives CASSKDIGLETQYF.